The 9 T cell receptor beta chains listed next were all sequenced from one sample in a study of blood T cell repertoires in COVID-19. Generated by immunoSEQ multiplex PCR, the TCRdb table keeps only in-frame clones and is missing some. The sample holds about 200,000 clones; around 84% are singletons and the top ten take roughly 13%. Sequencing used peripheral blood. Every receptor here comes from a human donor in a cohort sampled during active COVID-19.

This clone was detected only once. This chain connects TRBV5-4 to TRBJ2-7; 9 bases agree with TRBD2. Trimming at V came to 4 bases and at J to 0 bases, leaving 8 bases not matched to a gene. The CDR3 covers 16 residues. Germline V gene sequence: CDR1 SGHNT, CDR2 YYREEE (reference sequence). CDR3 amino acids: CASSDSTSGLSYEQYF. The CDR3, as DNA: TGTGCCAGCAGCGATTCAACTAGCGGGCTCTCCTACGAGCAGTACTTC. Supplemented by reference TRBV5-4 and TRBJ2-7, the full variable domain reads ETGVTQSPTHLIKTRGQQVTLRCSSQSGHNTVSWYQQALGQGPQFIFQYYREEENGRGNFPPRFSGLQFPNYSSELNVNALELDDSALYLCASSDSTSGLSYEQYFGPGTRLTVT.

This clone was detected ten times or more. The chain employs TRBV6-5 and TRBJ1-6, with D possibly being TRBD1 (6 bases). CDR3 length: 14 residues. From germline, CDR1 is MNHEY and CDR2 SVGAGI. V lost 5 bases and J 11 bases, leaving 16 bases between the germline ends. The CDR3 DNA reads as TGTGCCAGCAGTAGAGGAGGACAGCGAGCACCCCTCCACTTT. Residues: CASSRGGQRAPLHF.

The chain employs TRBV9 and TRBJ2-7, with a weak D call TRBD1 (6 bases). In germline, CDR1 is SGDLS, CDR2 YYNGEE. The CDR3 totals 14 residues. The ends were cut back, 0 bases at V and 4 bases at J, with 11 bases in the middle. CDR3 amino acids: CASSVAGQSYEQYF. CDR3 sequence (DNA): TGTGCCAGCAGCGTAGCAGGACAGTCATACGAGCAGTACTTC.

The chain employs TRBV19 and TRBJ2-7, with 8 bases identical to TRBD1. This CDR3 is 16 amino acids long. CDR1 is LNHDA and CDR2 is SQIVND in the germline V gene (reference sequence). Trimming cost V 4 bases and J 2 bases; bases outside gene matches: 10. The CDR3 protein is CASSTRQGTRAYEQYF. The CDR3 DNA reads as TGTGCCAGTAGTACCCGACAGGGGACGCGAGCCTACGAGCAGTACTTC.

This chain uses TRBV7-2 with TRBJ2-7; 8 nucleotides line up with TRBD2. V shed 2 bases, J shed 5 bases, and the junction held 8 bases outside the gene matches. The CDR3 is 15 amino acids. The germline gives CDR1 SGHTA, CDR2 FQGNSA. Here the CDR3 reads CASSLSPGRAHEQYF. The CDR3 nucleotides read TGTGCCAGCAGCTTAAGTCCCGGGAGGGCCCACGAGCAGTACTTC.

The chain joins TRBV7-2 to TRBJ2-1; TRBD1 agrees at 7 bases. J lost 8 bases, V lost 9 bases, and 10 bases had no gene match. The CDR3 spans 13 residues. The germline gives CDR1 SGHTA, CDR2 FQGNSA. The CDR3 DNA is TGTGCCAGTCGACAGGGTTCGGAGTATGAGCAGTTCTTC. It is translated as CASRQGSEYEQFF.

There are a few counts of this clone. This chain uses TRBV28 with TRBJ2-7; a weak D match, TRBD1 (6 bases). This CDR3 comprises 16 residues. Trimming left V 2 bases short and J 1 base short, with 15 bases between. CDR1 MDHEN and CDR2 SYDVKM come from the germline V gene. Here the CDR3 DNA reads TGTGCCAGCAGTTTAACGGGGTCCAGGGGTTCCTACGAGCAGTACTTC. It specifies CASSLTGSRGSYEQYF. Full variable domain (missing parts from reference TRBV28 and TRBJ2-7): DVKVTQSSRYLVKRTGEKVFLECVQDMDHENMFWYRQDPGLGLRLIYFSYDVKMKEKGDIPEGYSVSREKKERFSLILESASTNQTSMYLCASSLTGSRGSYEQYFGPGTRLTVT.

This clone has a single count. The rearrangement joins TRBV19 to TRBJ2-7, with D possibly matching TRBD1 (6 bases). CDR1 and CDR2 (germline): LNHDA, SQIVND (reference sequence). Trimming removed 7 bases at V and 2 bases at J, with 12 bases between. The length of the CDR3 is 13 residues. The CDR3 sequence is CASKQGTAYEQYF. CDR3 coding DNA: TGTGCCAGTAAACAGGGAACAGCCTACGAGCAGTACTTC.

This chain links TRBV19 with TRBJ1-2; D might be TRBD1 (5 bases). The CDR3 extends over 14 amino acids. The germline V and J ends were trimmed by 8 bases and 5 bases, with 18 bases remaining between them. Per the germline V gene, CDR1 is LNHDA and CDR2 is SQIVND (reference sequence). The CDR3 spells CASGSPTGVYGYTF. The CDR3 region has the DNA TGTGCCAGTGGATCACCCACAGGAGTGTATGGCTACACCTTC.